Listed here are 7 T cell receptor beta chains from one sample, sequenced in a study of spatial heterogeneity in lung cancer. Time point specified: blood at routine non-recurrence follow-up after resection. Each CDR3 protein gets one entry after TCRdb re-called the 5' RACE reads with MiXCR. This table has 15,000 or so distinct CDR3 sequences, 6.3% appearing once. The sequences come from PBMCs, collected at follow-up. All receptors derive from a male donor with early-stage non-small cell lung cancer.

This clonotype was recorded at least ten times. The chain joins TRBV7-2 to TRBJ2-3; D may match TRBD1 or TRBD2 (5 bases each). The CDR3 covers 15 residues. Germline CDR1 SGHTA, CDR2 FQGNSA. With 1 base removed from V and 2 bases from J, the gap between germline ends came to 10 bases. The CDR3 DNA sequence: TGTGCCAGCAGCTTAGTGGGTGGGACCACAGATACGCAGTATTTT. This codes for CASSLVGGTTDTQYF.

Relative to its sample, this clonotype is medium-sized. The rearrangement joins TRBV18 to TRBJ2-2; D unresolved. Trimming removed 3 bases at V and 4 bases at J, with 3 bases between. CDR1 KGHSH and CDR2 LQKENI come from the germline V gene. This CDR3 contains 12 residues. The CDR3 sequence: CASSPGTGELFF. The CDR3 bases are TGTGCCAGCTCACCGGGCACCGGGGAGCTGTTTTTT.

V gene TRBV7-2 combines with J gene TRBJ2-5; 12 positions agree with TRBD2. The CDR3 is 16 residues long. Germline V gene data show CDR1 as SGHTA and CDR2 as FQGNSA. V gave up 5 bases and J gave up 9 bases; unmatched junction bases: 13. DNA of the CDR3: TGTGCCAGCAGCACCCCCGGGACTAGCGGGCTCTCTCCCCAGTACTTC. Its translation is CASSTPGTSGLSPQYF.

The sample holds a few counts of this clonotype. The chain combines TRBV27 with TRBJ2-1; weak D call: TRBD1 (6 bases). CDR3 length: 16 residues. Between the trimmed V and J ends, which lost 5 bases and 2 bases, there was a span of 16 bases. Looked up from germline, CDR1 is MNHEY and CDR2 is SMNVEV (reference sequence). The CDR3 reads CASSTPRQVTYNEQFF. As DNA, the CDR3 is TGTGCCAGCAGTACACCCAGACAGGTGACCTACAATGAGCAGTTCTTC.

This clonotype occurred many times. The chain joins TRBV20-1 to TRBJ2-1; TRBD2 aligns across 9 bases. Germline-derived CDR1 and CDR2 are DFQATT and SNEGSKA (reference sequence). This CDR3 contains 14 residues. The junction had 7 bases not matched to a gene; V was cut back by 6 bases and J by 4 bases. CDR3 nucleotides: TGCAGTGCCGCGGCTAGCGGGGATTACAATGAGCAGTTCTTC. This encodes CSAAASGDYNEQFF.

This clonotype was counted at least ten times. V gene TRBV9 combines with J gene TRBJ2-3; 7 positions match TRBD2. Germline V gives CDR1 SGDLS, CDR2 YYNGEE. After removal of 0 bases from V and 5 bases from J, the junction contained 0 bases not matched to a gene. The CDR3 is made up of 13 amino acids. The CDR3 is CASSVGEGDTQYF. The DNA of the CDR3 is TGTGCCAGCAGCGTAGGGGAGGGAGATACGCAGTATTTT.

This clonotype occurred many times. The chain has TRBV28 and TRBJ1-5; perhaps TRBD1 as D (6 bases). V gave up 10 bases and J gave up 3 bases, with 10 bases separating them. CDR3 length: 12 amino acids. Germline V gene lookup returns CDR1 MDHEN and CDR2 SYDVKM. The CDR3 DNA sequence: TGTGCCATCGGACAGCCCAATCAGCCCCAGCATTTT. Translating gives CAIGQPNQPQHF.